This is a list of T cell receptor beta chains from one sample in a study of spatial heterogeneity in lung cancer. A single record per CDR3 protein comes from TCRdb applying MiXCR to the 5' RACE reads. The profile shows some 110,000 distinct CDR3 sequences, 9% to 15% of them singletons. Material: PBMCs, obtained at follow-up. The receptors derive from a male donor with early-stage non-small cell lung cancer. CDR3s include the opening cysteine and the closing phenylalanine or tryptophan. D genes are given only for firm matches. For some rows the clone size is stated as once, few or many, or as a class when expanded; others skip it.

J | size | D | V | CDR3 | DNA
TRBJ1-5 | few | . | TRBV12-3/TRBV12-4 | CASSLDISGNQPQHF | TGTGCCAGCAGCCTTGACATATCAGGCAATCAGCCCCAGCATTTT
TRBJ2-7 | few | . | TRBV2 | CASSALEQYF | TGTGCCAGCAGTGCTCTGGAGCAGTACTTC
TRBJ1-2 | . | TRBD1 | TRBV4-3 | CASSQAGTGPGYGYTF | TGCGCCAGCAGCCAGGCGGGGACAGGGCCCGGCTATGGCTACACCTTC
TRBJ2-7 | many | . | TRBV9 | CASSATGPQGEQYF | TGTGCCAGCAGCGCAACCGGGCCGCAGGGAGAGCAGTACTTC
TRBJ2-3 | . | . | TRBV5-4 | CASSLVGRRGGTDTQYF | TGTGCCAGCAGCTTGGTAGGCCGGCGGGGTGGGACAGATACGCAGTATTTT
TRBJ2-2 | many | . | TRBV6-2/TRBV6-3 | CASSEEQGRVGELFF | TGTGCCAGCAGTGAAGAACAGGGGAGGGTCGGGGAGCTGTTTTTT
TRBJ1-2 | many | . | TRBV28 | CASSLLRRGGYTF | TGTGCCAGCAGTTTGCTTCGAAGGGGCGGCTACACCTTC
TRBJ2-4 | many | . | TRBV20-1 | CSARLGKNIQYF | TGCAGTGCTCGTCTAGGCAAAAACATTCAGTACTTC
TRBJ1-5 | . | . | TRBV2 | CASSDRENQPQHF | TGTGCCAGCAGTGACCGGGAGAATCAGCCCCAGCATTTT
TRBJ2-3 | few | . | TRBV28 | CASRRTASTDTQYF | TGTGCCAGCAGGCGGACAGCGAGCACAGATACGCAGTATTTT
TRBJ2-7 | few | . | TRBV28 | CASRSFHEQYF | TGTGCCAGCAGATCATTCCACGAGCAGTACTTC
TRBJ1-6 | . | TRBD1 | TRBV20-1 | CSVETGGPNSPLHF | TGCAGTGTCGAGACAGGGGGACCCAATTCACCCCTCCACTTT
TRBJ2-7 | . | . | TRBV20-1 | CSAPAGRYTYEQYF | TGCAGTGCTCCGGCGGGACGGTATACCTACGAGCAGTACTTC
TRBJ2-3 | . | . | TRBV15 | CATRADYPDTQYF | TGTGCCACCAGAGCGGACTACCCAGATACGCAGTATTTT
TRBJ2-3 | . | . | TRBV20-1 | CSASSVIKGKTDTQYF | TGCAGTGCCAGTTCCGTGATTAAGGGGAAGACAGATACGCAGTATTTT
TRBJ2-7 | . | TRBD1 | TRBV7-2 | CAGSPGTGPYEQYF | TGTGCCGGCAGCCCCGGGACAGGCCCCTACGAGCAGTACTTC
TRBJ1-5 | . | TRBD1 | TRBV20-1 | CSARDDRDNQPQHF | TGCAGTGCTAGAGATGACAGGGACAATCAGCCCCAGCATTTT
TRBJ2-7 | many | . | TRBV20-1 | CSAKNYEQYF | TGCAGTGCCAAAAACTACGAGCAGTACTTC
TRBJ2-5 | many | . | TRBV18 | CASSPTAGAKETQYF | TGTGCCAGCTCCCCGACGGCGGGGGCGAAAGAGACCCAGTACTTC
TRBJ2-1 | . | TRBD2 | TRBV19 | CASSTGRGGYNEQFF | TGTGCCAGTAGTACCGGCCGGGGGGGCTACAATGAGCAGTTCTTC
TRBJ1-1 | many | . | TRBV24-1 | CATSDTREAFF | TGTGCCACCAGTGATACAAGGGAAGCTTTCTTT
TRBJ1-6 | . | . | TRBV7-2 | CASSPYYRVENSPLHF | TGTGCCAGCAGCCCCTATTACCGGGTCGAAAATTCACCCCTCCACTTT
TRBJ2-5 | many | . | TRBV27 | CASSVNGETQYF | TGTGCCAGCAGCGTGAACGGAGAGACCCAGTACTTC
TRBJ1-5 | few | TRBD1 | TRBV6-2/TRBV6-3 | CASSTGGRSNQPQHF | TGTGCCAGCAGTACAGGGGGCAGGAGCAATCAGCCCCAGCATTTT
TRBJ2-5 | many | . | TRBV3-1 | CASSQDWGPQYF | TGTGCCAGCAGCCAAGATTGGGGCCCCCAGTACTTC
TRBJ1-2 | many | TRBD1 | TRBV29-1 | CSVLNHGTGGNYGYTF | TGCAGCGTTCTAAACCATGGGACAGGGGGGAACTATGGCTACACCTTC
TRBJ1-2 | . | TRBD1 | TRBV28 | CASSLWDRNYGYTF | TGTGCCAGCAGTTTATGGGACAGGAACTATGGCTACACCTTC
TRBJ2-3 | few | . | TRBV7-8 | CASSLAHQGQADTQYF | TGTGCCAGCAGCTTAGCTCACCAAGGGCAGGCAGATACGCAGTATTTT
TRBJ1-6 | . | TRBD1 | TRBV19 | CASARGGTGSNSPLHF | TGTGCCAGTGCTCGAGGCGGGACAGGCAGTAATTCACCCCTCCACTTT
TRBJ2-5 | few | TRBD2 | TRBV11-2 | CASSSPSGGIQYF | TGTGCCAGCAGCTCCCCTAGCGGGGGGATTCAGTACTTC